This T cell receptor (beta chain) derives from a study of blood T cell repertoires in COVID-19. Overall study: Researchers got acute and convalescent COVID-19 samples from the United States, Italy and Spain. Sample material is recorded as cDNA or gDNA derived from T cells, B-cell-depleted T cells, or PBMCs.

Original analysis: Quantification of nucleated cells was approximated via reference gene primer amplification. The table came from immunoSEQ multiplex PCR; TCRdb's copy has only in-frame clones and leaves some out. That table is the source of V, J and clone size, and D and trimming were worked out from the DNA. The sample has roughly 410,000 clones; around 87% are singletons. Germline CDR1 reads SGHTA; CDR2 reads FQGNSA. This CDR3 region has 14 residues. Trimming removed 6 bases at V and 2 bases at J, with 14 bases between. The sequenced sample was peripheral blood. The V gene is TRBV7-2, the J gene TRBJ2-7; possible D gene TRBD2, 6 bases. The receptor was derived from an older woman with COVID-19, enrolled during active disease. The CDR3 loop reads CASRYRDLPYEQYF. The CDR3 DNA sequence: TGTGCCAGCAGGTATAGGGACTTACCCTACGAGCAGTACTTC.